This T cell receptor beta chain was observed in a study of T cell changes during pregnancy in multiple sclerosis. Data came from immunoSEQ multiplex PCR; TCRdb stores just in-frame clones and leaves some out. The sample lists approximately 50,000 clones, around 92% occurring once. The sample was CD4+ T cells from peripheral blood mononuclear cells, taken in the third trimester of pregnancy. The clonotype originates from a female donor with multiple sclerosis, enrolled in a pregnancy study.

CDR3 coding DNA: TGTGCCAGTATTTATACCCCCCCCAGCGGGAAAGAGACCCAGTACTTC. Translated: CASIYTPPSGKETQYF. This rearrangement joins TRBV2 to TRBJ2-5, with 7 bases that match TRBD2. CDR1 is SNHLY, CDR2 FYNNEI, per germline. Trimming cost V 9 bases and J 3 bases; bases outside gene matches: 16. The CDR3 is made up of 16 amino acids.